A selection of T cell receptor beta chains follows, all from one sample in a study of shared clonotypes between healthy human individuals. Profiled with immunoSEQ multiplex PCR; TCRdb holds only in-frame clones, not every one. The sample carries 800,000 or so clones, around 96% recorded once. The sample consisted of naive CD8+ T cells sorted from blood. The receptors come from a young man in good health. The CDR3 runs from the conserved cysteine through the conserved F or W. The D gene is left open where the match is weak. Not every row has a clone size; where given, it reads once, few, many or a size class.

V gene: TRBV5-1; clone size: .; D gene: TRBD1; J gene: TRBJ2-7; CDR3 DNA: TGCGCCAGCAGCGTCGGACAGGACGGCTACGAGCAGTACTTC; CDR3 protein: CASSVGQDGYEQYF
V gene: TRBV7-9; clone size: .; D gene: TRBD1; J gene: TRBJ2-1; CDR3 DNA: TGTGCCAGCAGCTTCTCGAAGGGACAGGCGCACAATGAGCAGTTCTTC; CDR3 protein: CASSFSKGQAHNEQFF
V gene: TRBV29-1; clone size: .; D gene: .; J gene: TRBJ2-7; CDR3 DNA: TGCAGCTACTCGGGCACTCGCTACGAGCAGTACTTC; CDR3 protein: CSYSGTRYEQYF
V gene: TRBV14; clone size: .; D gene: TRBD1; J gene: TRBJ2-7; CDR3 DNA: TGTGCCAGCAGCCTCGGGACAGGGAAGAAGAACTACGAGCAGTACTTC; CDR3 protein: CASSLGTGKKNYEQYF
V gene: TRBV7-8; clone size: .; D gene: .; J gene: TRBJ2-7; CDR3 DNA: TGTGCCAGCAGCGCCAGGGACCGTCAGTACGAGCAGTACTTC; CDR3 protein: CASSARDRQYEQYF
V gene: TRBV11-2; clone size: .; D gene: TRBD1; J gene: TRBJ2-1; CDR3 DNA: TGTGCCAGCACGGATCGTTTGAGGACAGGGGGGTACTACAATGAGCAGTTCTTC; CDR3 protein: CASTDRLRTGGYYNEQFF
V gene: TRBV18; clone size: .; D gene: TRBD2; J gene: TRBJ2-7; CDR3 DNA: TGTGCTAGCTCATCGGGGGATAGCGGGAGGTACCCCTACGAGCAGTACTTC; CDR3 protein: CASSSGDSGRYPYEQYF
V gene: TRBV7-2; clone size: .; D gene: TRBD2; J gene: TRBJ2-1; CDR3 DNA: TGTGCCAGCAGCCGGACTAGCGGAGACAATGAGCAGTTCTTC; CDR3 protein: CASSRTSGDNEQFF
V gene: TRBV7-9; clone size: once; D gene: TRBD2; J gene: TRBJ2-7; CDR3 DNA: TGTGCCAGCAGCGGGACTAGCGGGACTACCTACGAGCAGTACTTC; CDR3 protein: CASSGTSGTTYEQYF
V gene: TRBV29-1; clone size: .; D gene: TRBD2; J gene: TRBJ2-1; CDR3 DNA: TGCAGCGTCCCAGCGGGGAGCTCCTACAATGAGCAGTTCTTC; CDR3 protein: CSVPAGSSYNEQFF
V gene: TRBV7-8; clone size: .; D gene: TRBD2; J gene: TRBJ2-7; CDR3 DNA: TGTGCCAGCAGCTTAGAGGGCGGGAGGAGCTCCTACGAGCAGTACTTC; CDR3 protein: CASSLEGGRSSYEQYF
V gene: TRBV7-6; clone size: .; D gene: TRBD2; J gene: TRBJ2-3; CDR3 DNA: TGTGCCAGCAGCCCCCGAGGACTAGCGGGAGGCACAGATACGCAGTATTTT; CDR3 protein: CASSPRGLAGGTDTQYF
V gene: TRBV6-5; clone size: .; D gene: .; J gene: TRBJ2-7; CDR3 DNA: TGTGCCAGCAGTCTAGGACCCATCTACGAGCAGTACTTC; CDR3 protein: CASSLGPIYEQYF
V gene: TRBV19; clone size: .; D gene: .; J gene: TRBJ2-1; CDR3 DNA: TGTGCCAGTAGTATAGCTGTGTCTGGCAATGAGCAGTTCTTC; CDR3 protein: CASSIAVSGNEQFF
V gene: TRBV10-1; clone size: .; D gene: .; J gene: TRBJ1-2; CDR3 DNA: TGCGCCAGCAGTGCCTTACCCTCGGAGGGCTACACCTTC; CDR3 protein: CASSALPSEGYTF
V gene: TRBV19; clone size: few; D gene: .; J gene: TRBJ2-5; CDR3 DNA: TGTGCCAGTAGTATGACAGACATCCGAGAGACCCAGTACTTC; CDR3 protein: CASSMTDIRETQYF
V gene: TRBV27; clone size: .; D gene: TRBD1; J gene: TRBJ1-5; CDR3 DNA: TGTGCCAGCAGTTTAGGGACAGGGGGCTTTAATCAGCCCCAGCATTTT; CDR3 protein: CASSLGTGGFNQPQHF
V gene: TRBV9; clone size: .; D gene: TRBD1; J gene: TRBJ2-7; CDR3 DNA: TGTGCCAGCAGCGTATTGGGACAGGGGGATAAGCAGTACTTC; CDR3 protein: CASSVLGQGDKQYF
V gene: TRBV19; clone size: .; D gene: TRBD2; J gene: TRBJ2-5; CDR3 DNA: TGTGCCAGTAGTGTGACTAGCGGCCAAGAGACCCAGTACTTC; CDR3 protein: CASSVTSGQETQYF
V gene: TRBV19; clone size: .; D gene: .; J gene: TRBJ2-3; CDR3 DNA: TGTGCCAGGGATACTTCATGCGTTACGCAGTATTTT; CDR3 protein: CARDTSCVTQYF
V gene: TRBV28; clone size: .; D gene: .; J gene: TRBJ1-5; CDR3 DNA: TGTGCCAGCAGTCCGTTTAATCAGCCCCAGCATTTT; CDR3 protein: CASSPFNQPQHF
V gene: TRBV5-6; clone size: .; D gene: .; J gene: TRBJ2-3; CDR3 DNA: TGTGCCAGCAGCCCAAGCCTGGCCACAGATACGCAGTATTTT; CDR3 protein: CASSPSLATDTQYF
V gene: TRBV28; clone size: .; D gene: .; J gene: TRBJ2-1; CDR3 DNA: TGTGCCAGCAGTTTGGGGTCGTCGTCCAACAATGAGCAGTTCTTC; CDR3 protein: CASSLGSSSNNEQFF
V gene: TRBV5-1; clone size: .; D gene: TRBD1; J gene: TRBJ2-1; CDR3 DNA: TGCGCCAGCAACTCAGGACAGGGTCCACACAATGAGCAGTTCTTC; CDR3 protein: CASNSGQGPHNEQFF
V gene: TRBV10-1; clone size: .; D gene: TRBD1; J gene: TRBJ2-7; CDR3 DNA: TGCGCCAGCAGCCCAAACAGGGGGAGTCTCGAGCAGTACTTC; CDR3 protein: CASSPNRGSLEQYF
V gene: TRBV7-9; clone size: once; D gene: .; J gene: TRBJ2-5; CDR3 DNA: TGTGCCAGCTGGGACGGGTGGAAGACCCAGTACTTC; CDR3 protein: CASWDGWKTQYF
V gene: TRBV13; clone size: .; D gene: TRBD1; J gene: TRBJ1-1; CDR3 DNA: TGTGCCAGCAGCTTCCTCTACGGGACAGGGGGGGACACTGAAGCTTTCTTT; CDR3 protein: CASSFLYGTGGDTEAFF
V gene: TRBV4-1; clone size: once; D gene: .; J gene: TRBJ2-1; CDR3 DNA: TGCGCCAGCAGCCAAGTGGGTTCGGGAGATGGTGACAATGAGCAGTTCTTC; CDR3 protein: CASSQVGSGDGDNEQFF
V gene: TRBV10-1; clone size: .; D gene: .; J gene: TRBJ1-4; CDR3 DNA: TGCGCCAGCAGTGACGGGACCCCAGGAGCTCGGAAACTGTTTTTT; CDR3 protein: CASSDGTPGARKLFF
V gene: TRBV5-6; clone size: few; D gene: .; J gene: TRBJ1-5; CDR3 DNA: TGTGCCAGCACCAAACGTGGGAATAGCAATCAGCCCCAGCATTTT; CDR3 protein: CASTKRGNSNQPQHF
V gene: TRBV7-3; clone size: few; D gene: TRBD1; J gene: TRBJ1-2; CDR3 DNA: TGTGCCAGCAGCTCCGGGACAGGGGAGAACTATGGCTACACCTTC; CDR3 protein: CASSSGTGENYGYTF